Listed below are T cell receptor beta chains from one sample, sequenced in a study of blood T cell repertoires in COVID-19. Assay: immunoSEQ multiplex PCR; the TCRdb copy retains only in-frame clones and omits some. The top ten clones hold approximately 17% of a sample with roughly 21,000 clones, more than 85% of them seen once. The sample taken for sequencing was peripheral blood. The receptors come from a man aged 70-80 years with active COVID-19. The CDR3 runs from the conserved cysteine through the conserved F or W. Each record gives: D gene, V gene, clone size, J gene, CDR3 protein, CDR3 DNA. A D gene is named only where the DNA matches it firmly. Only part of the rows carry a size: once, few, many, or a class if the clone is expanded.

TRBD1,TRBV5-5,-,TRBJ2-2,CASSPGTGNTGELFF,TGTGCCAGCAGCCCCGGGACAGGGAACACCGGGGAGCTGTTTTTT
TRBD1,TRBV6-2/TRBV6-3,-,TRBJ1-1,CASSYPDRVETEAFF,TGTGCCAGCAGTTACCCGGACAGGGTTGAGACTGAAGCTTTCTTT
-,TRBV30,-,TRBJ1-2,CAWNRDGYGYTF,TGTGCCTGGAACAGGGATGGATATGGCTACACCTTC
-,TRBV28,-,TRBJ1-3,CASSRTGTSSGNTIYF,TGTGCCAGCAGTCGTACGGGGACTAGCTCTGGAAACACCATATATTTT
-,TRBV7-9,-,TRBJ2-1,CASSPATVALSEQFF,TGTGCCAGCAGCCCAGCTACGGTAGCCCTCAGTGAGCAGTTCTTC
TRBD1,TRBV7-6,-,TRBJ1-4,CASSSFLKGANNEKLFF,TGTGCCAGCAGCTCGTTCCTTAAGGGGGCTAACAATGAAAAACTGTTTTTT
-,TRBV5-6,once,TRBJ1-1,CASSLWFGQGGAEAFF,TGTGCCAGCAGCTTGTGGTTCGGACAAGGAGGGGCTGAAGCTTTCTTT
TRBD1,TRBV7-2,-,TRBJ2-5,CASSLNVGTAETQYF,TGTGCCAGCAGCTTAAATGTCGGGACAGCGGAGACCCAGTACTTC
-,TRBV9,-,TRBJ1-5,CASSLSGGAGQPQHF,TGTGCCAGCAGCCTCAGCGGGGGCGCGGGTCAGCCCCAGCATTTT
TRBD1,TRBV6-6,-,TRBJ1-5,CASSHKQGNQPQHF,TGTGCCAGCAGCCACAAACAGGGGAATCAGCCCCAGCATTTT
TRBD2,TRBV6-2/TRBV6-3,once,TRBJ2-7,CASSYSIAGPYEQYF,TGTGCCAGCAGTTACTCAATAGCGGGTCCCTACGAGCAGTACTTC
-,TRBV4-1,-,TRBJ2-2,CASSQEASRVGELFF,TGCGCCAGCAGCCAAGAAGCTTCGCGGGTCGGGGAGCTGTTTTTT
-,TRBV19,-,TRBJ1-5,CASSIPPGENSNQPQHF,TGTGCCAGTAGTATCCCCCCAGGGGAGAATAGCAATCAGCCCCAGCATTTT
-,TRBV18,-,TRBJ2-3,CASSPDRNTDTQYF,TGTGCCAGCTCACCAGACAGAAATACAGATACGCAGTATTTT
-,TRBV27,-,TRBJ1-4,CASSSPSGATNEKLFF,TGTGCCAGCAGTTCCCCGTCAGGGGCAACTAATGAAAAACTGTTTTTT
TRBD2,TRBV9,-,TRBJ2-3,CASTFSSGGPTDTQYF,TGTGCCAGCACATTCTCTAGCGGGGGGCCCACAGATACGCAGTATTTT
-,TRBV27,few,TRBJ2-1,CASSQPGAGLNEQFF,TGTGCCAGCAGCCAACCAGGGGCAGGCCTAAATGAGCAGTTCTTC
TRBD2,TRBV3-1/TRBV3-2,-,TRBJ2-1,CASSQDRGTSGKQFF,TGTGCCAGCAGCCAAGATAGGGGGACTAGCGGAAAGCAGTTCTTC
-,TRBV7-8,-,TRBJ2-2,CASSPRTPNTGELFF,TGTGCCAGCAGCCCCAGGACTCCGAACACCGGGGAGCTGTTTTTT
-,TRBV28,-,TRBJ2-6,CASSLLSGISGANVLTF,TGTGCCAGCAGTTTACTTTCGGGGATCTCTGGGGCCAACGTCCTGACTTTC
-,TRBV6-5,-,TRBJ2-7,CASTWRGPEEQYF,TGTGCCAGCACCTGGCGAGGGCCGGAAGAGCAGTACTTC
TRBD1,TRBV7-9,-,TRBJ1-6,CASSYSTLRTGLNSPLHF,TGTGCCAGCAGCTATTCGACTCTTCGGACAGGACTTAATTCACCCCTCCACTTT
TRBD1,TRBV4-1,-,TRBJ1-1,CASSPGQGAVKTEAFF,TGCGCCAGCAGCCCGGGACAGGGGGCGGTAAAAACTGAAGCTTTCTTT
TRBD1,TRBV7-2,-,TRBJ1-2,CASSLNMGQRANYGYTF,TGTGCCAGCAGCTTAAATATGGGACAGAGAGCTAACTATGGCTACACCTTC
TRBD1,TRBV19,-,TRBJ1-5,CASDGQGISNQPQHF,TGTGCCAGCGATGGACAGGGAATTAGCAATCAGCCCCAGCATTTT
-,TRBV11-2,-,TRBJ1-1,CASSLIWARGSVRNTEAFF,TGTGCCAGCAGCTTAATTTGGGCCAGGGGTAGCGTAAGGAACACTGAAGCTTTCTTT
TRBD1,TRBV6-1,-,TRBJ1-2,CASSANRGSEAYGYTF,TGTGCCAGCAGTGCAAACAGGGGAAGTGAGGCCTATGGCTACACCTTC
TRBD2,TRBV19,-,TRBJ2-5,CASSIGGTSGQETQYF,TGTGCCAGTAGTATAGGGGGAACTAGCGGACAAGAGACCCAGTACTTC
-,TRBV29-1,-,TRBJ1-2,CSVEGSTDGYGYTF,TGCAGCGTTGAAGGGTCGACAGATGGCTATGGCTACACCTTC
-,TRBV9,-,TRBJ2-7,CASSPSGLTNTYEQYF,TGTGCCAGCAGCCCCTCGGGACTCACGAACACCTACGAGCAGTACTTC
-,TRBV7-6,-,TRBJ1-3,CASSLGSGTRGNTIYF,TGTGCCAGCAGCCTAGGGTCAGGCACGCGCGGAAACACCATATATTTT
TRBD2,TRBV29-1,-,TRBJ2-4,CSVEGIDSGIGGNIQYF,TGCAGCGTTGAGGGTATAGATAGCGGGATTGGCGGAAACATTCAGTACTTC
TRBD2,TRBV6-4,once,TRBJ2-1,CASSDTGLAVQGGQFF,TGTGCCAGCAGTGACACCGGACTAGCGGTACAGGGTGGGCAGTTCTTC
TRBD1,TRBV5-6,-,TRBJ2-1,CASSAQQGYNEQFF,TGTGCCAGCAGCGCTCAACAGGGGTACAATGAGCAGTTCTTC
TRBD1,TRBV5-1,-,TRBJ2-1,CASSSPKDRGSYNEQFF,TGCGCCAGCAGCTCCCCCAAGGACAGGGGCTCCTACAATGAGCAGTTCTTC
-,TRBV2,-,TRBJ1-1,CASSDQGRGISEAFF,TGTGCCAGCAGTGATCAGGGTAGAGGAATATCTGAAGCTTTCTTT
-,TRBV5-1,-,TRBJ1-2,CASSLASGEYGYTF,TGCGCCAGCAGCTTGGCGTCAGGGGAATATGGCTACACCTTC
TRBD2,TRBV11-2,-,TRBJ2-5,CASRRGTSGIQETQYF,TGTGCCAGCCGGCGGGGAACTAGCGGTATACAAGAGACCCAGTACTTC
-,TRBV5-8,-,TRBJ2-3,CASSLEGGTDTQYF,TGTGCCAGCAGCTTGGAGGGCGGGACAGATACGCAGTATTTT
TRBD1,TRBV18,-,TRBJ2-2,CASSVDRGGTGELFF,TGTGCCAGCTCCGTCGACAGGGGAGGCACCGGGGAGCTGTTTTTT
-,TRBV5-1,-,TRBJ2-7,CASSEGAYEQYF,TGCGCCAGCAGTGAGGGTGCCTACGAGCAGTACTTC
-,TRBV12-3/TRBV12-4,-,TRBJ1-1,CASSFTGDTEAFF,TGTGCCAGCAGTTTTACAGGCGACACTGAAGCTTTCTTT
-,TRBV19,-,TRBJ1-3,CASSMRASGNTIYF,TGTGCCAGTAGTATGCGGGCCTCTGGAAACACCATATATTTT
TRBD1,TRBV5-1,-,TRBJ2-7,CASSLDGAGQADEQYF,TGCGCCAGCAGCTTGGACGGCGCGGGACAGGCGGACGAGCAGTACTTC
-,TRBV19,-,TRBJ1-1,CASTDPRGAKVQAFF,TGTGCCAGTACCGATCCACGGGGGGCGAAAGTTCAGGCTTTCTTT
-,TRBV9,-,TRBJ2-7,CASSEQAYEQYF,TGTGCCAGCAGCGAACAAGCCTACGAGCAGTACTTC
-,TRBV5-1,-,TRBJ2-7,CASSLEGIGVRNEQYF,TGCGCCAGCAGCTTGGAGGGGATTGGGGTTCGGAACGAGCAGTACTTC
-,TRBV6-5,-,TRBJ1-1,CASTQGNMNTEAFF,TGTGCCAGCACCCAGGGGAATATGAACACTGAAGCTTTCTTT
TRBD1,TRBV7-9,-,TRBJ1-1,CASSRTGGTEAFF,TGTGCCAGCAGCCGGACAGGGGGCACTGAAGCTTTCTTT
TRBD2,TRBV19,-,TRBJ2-2,CASNSGGGPGELFF,TGTGCCAGTAATAGCGGGGGCGGCCCCGGGGAGCTGTTTTTT
-,TRBV2,medium-sized,TRBJ1-5,CASTDGGTEPQHF,TGTGCCAGCACCGACGGGGGGACGGAGCCCCAGCATTTT
TRBD2,TRBV6-5,-,TRBJ2-1,CASVISGEGYNEQFF,TGTGCCAGCGTTATTAGCGGGGAGGGGTACAATGAGCAGTTCTTC
-,TRBV28,-,TRBJ2-5,CASGGTQYF,TGTGCCAGCGGCGGGACCCAGTACTTC
TRBD1,TRBV19,once,TRBJ2-5,CASSGRDRGYFETQYF,TGTGCCAGTAGTGGAAGAGACAGGGGGTATTTTGAGACCCAGTACTTC
-,TRBV29-1,-,TRBJ2-3,CSVELVGEGTDTQYF,TGCAGCGTTGAGTTGGTGGGGGAGGGCACAGATACGCAGTATTTT